This T cell receptor beta chain emerged from a study of control samples from healthy donors and cancer patients. CDR3 size: 16 residues. J was trimmed by 8 bases and V by 2 bases; bases with no gene match: 13. CDR1 MGHRA and CDR2 YSYEKL come from the germline V gene. Only one count was recorded for this clone. The assay was immunoSEQ multiplex PCR, and TCRdb's table has in-frame clones only and misses some. The sample yields 250,000 to 300,000 clones, roughly 82% seen once. Sequenced sample: PBMCs. The receptor was isolated from an older woman with lung cancer. V usage is TRBV4-1 and J usage is TRBJ2-3, with 7 bases that match TRBD2. CDR3 DNA: TGCGCCAGCAGCCAACTAACCGGGGGGTCATTAGGTACGCAGTATTTT. Its protein is CASSQLTGGSLGTQYF.